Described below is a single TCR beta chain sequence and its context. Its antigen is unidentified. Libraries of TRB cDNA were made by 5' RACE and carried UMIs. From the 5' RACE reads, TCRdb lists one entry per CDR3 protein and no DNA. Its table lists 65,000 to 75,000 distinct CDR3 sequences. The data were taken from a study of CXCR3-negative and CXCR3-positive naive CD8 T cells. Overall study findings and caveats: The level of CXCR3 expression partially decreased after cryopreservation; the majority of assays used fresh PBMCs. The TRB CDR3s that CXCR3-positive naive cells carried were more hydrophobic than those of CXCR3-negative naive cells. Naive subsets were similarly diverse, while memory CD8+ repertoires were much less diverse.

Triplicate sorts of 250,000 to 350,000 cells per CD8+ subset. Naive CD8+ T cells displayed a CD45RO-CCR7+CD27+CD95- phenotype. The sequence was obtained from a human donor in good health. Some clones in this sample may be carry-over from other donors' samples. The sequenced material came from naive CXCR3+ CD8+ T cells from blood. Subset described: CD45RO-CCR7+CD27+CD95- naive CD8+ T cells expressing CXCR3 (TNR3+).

CDR3 sequence reads: CASSNRGGRTGELFF. The chain recombines TRBV28 with TRBJ2-2; TCRdb selects TRBD1, and the lack of DNA leaves this call unchecked. The CDR3 length is 15 residues. Per the germline V gene, CDR1 is MDHEN and CDR2 is SYDVKM. The variable domain in full, with the rest retrieved from reference TRBV28 and TRBJ2-2, is DVKVTQSSRYLVKRTGEKVFLECVQDMDHENMFWYRQDPGLGLRLIYFSYDVKMKEKGDIPEGYSVSREKKERFSLILESASTNQTSMYLCASSNRGGRTGELFFGEGSRLTVL.